The 10 T cell receptor beta chains listed next were all sequenced from one sample in a study of cytomegalovirus exposure and HLA in healthy donors. Use of 60 Vbeta and 13 Jbeta primers characterized the PCR. TCRdb's table, derived via immunoSEQ multiplex PCR, lists solely in-frame clones and lacks some. The table lists 100,000 to 150,000 clones. The source material was PBMCs. These receptors originate from a man aged 18 to 29 in good health and CMV-seronegative.

V and J are TRBV5-1 and TRBJ2-1, with 8 bases matching TRBD2. The CDR3 is 15 residues long. V lost 0 bases, J lost 5 bases, and 4 bases stayed unmatched. Looked up from germline, CDR1 is SGHRS and CDR2 is YFSETQ. CDR3 in DNA: TGCGCCAGCAGCTTGGGAGCGGGGGCCGACAATGAGCAGTTCTTC. This translates into CASSLGAGADNEQFF.

The chain's CDR3 is CASSALSGTSGNYEQYF. The CDR3 bases are TGTGCCAGCAGCGCCTTGTCCGGGACTAGCGGAAACTACGAGCAGTACTTC. J is TRBJ2-7 and V is TRBV9, with 11 bases lining up with TRBD2. The V gene's germline CDR1 is SGDLS and CDR2 YYNGEE. V shed 3 bases and J 3 bases; nucleotides not matched to a gene: 11. This CDR3 is 17 amino acids long.

This chain's CDR3 is CASSGLAGRADTQYF. The CDR3 nucleotides read TGCGCCAGCAGTGGACTAGCGGGGAGGGCAGATACGCAGTATTTT. The chain has TRBV10-1 and TRBJ2-3, with 11 bases lining up with TRBD2. The CDR3 has 15 amino acids. The V gene end was trimmed by 4 bases and the J gene end by 4 bases; junction bases not matched to a gene: 4. CDR1 and CDR2 (germline): WNHNN, SYGVQD (reference sequence).

The chain has TRBV11-2 and TRBJ2-7; TRBD2 agrees at 13 bases. Trimming at V came to 6 bases and at J to 6 bases, leaving 5 bases not matched to a gene. The CDR3 is made up of 14 amino acids. The germline CDR1 and CDR2 sequences are SGHAT and FQNNGV. Here the CDR3 reads CASRPLAGGPEQYF. The DNA of the CDR3 is TGTGCCAGCAGGCCACTAGCGGGGGGGCCCGAGCAGTACTTC.

DNA for the CDR3: TGTGCCAGCAGCTCCATTGCGGGAGTTATCGGTGAGCAGTTCTTC. This encodes CASSSIAGVIGEQFF. The chain uses TRBV11-2 and TRBJ2-1; 7 bases fit TRBD2. CDR1 SGHAT and CDR2 FQNNGV come from the germline V gene. The CDR3 has 15 residues. The J segment lost 9 bases and the V segment lost 4 bases, leaving 12 bases of the junction unmatched.

The V gene is TRBV9, the J gene TRBJ2-1, with 7 nucleotides matching TRBD2. The CDR3 consists of 16 residues. Germline V lookup: CDR1 SGDLS, CDR2 YYNGEE. The junction had 5 bases not matched to a gene; V was cut back by 2 bases and J by 0 bases. Here the CDR3 reads CASSVLGGSSYNEQFF. In DNA form, the CDR3 reads TGTGCCAGCAGCGTCCTAGGCGGGAGCTCCTACAATGAGCAGTTCTTC.

The chain employs TRBV5-6 and TRBJ1-1, with 8 positions matching TRBD1. The CDR3 consists of 14 residues. Germline V CDR1 and CDR2: SGHDT, YYEEEE. Trimming cost V 3 bases and J 5 bases; bases outside gene matches: 6. The chain's CDR3 is CASSSYGQGTEAFF. As DNA, the CDR3 is TGTGCCAGCAGCTCATACGGACAGGGTACTGAAGCTTTCTTT.

V and J are TRBV30 and TRBJ2-6; possible D gene TRBD1, 6 bases. Germline V lookup: CDR1 GTSNPN, CDR2 SVGIG (reference sequence). The CDR3 consists of 19 residues. V lost 0 bases to trimming and J lost 6 bases, with 24 bases between them. The CDR3: CAWSVTLGHRKLMANVLTF. CDR3 sequence (DNA): TGTGCCTGGAGTGTAACGCTGGGACACCGAAAGCTGATGGCCAACGTCCTGACTTTC.

The gene calls are TRBV4-1 and TRBJ2-1, with 7 bases aligning to TRBD2. Looked up from germline, CDR1 is MGHRA and CDR2 is YSYEKL. Trimming cost V 4 bases and J 7 bases; bases outside gene matches: 1. The CDR3 loop spans 12 amino acids. The CDR3 region has the DNA TGCGCCAGCAGCCTGGGGGGGAATGAGCAGTTCTTC. Amino acid sequence: CASSLGGNEQFF.

The chain employs TRBV9 and TRBJ2-5; 8 bases agree with TRBD2. Per germline, CDR1 SGDLS and CDR2 YYNGEE. J lost 5 bases, V lost 4 bases, and 7 bases had no gene match. The CDR3 has 14 amino acids. CDR3 nucleotides: TGTGCCAGCAGCTCTCGGGGGGGCGGGGAGACCCAGTACTTC. Protein: CASSSRGGGETQYF.